This T cell receptor beta chain is drawn from a study of T cells after yellow fever vaccination. General observations from the study: Most primary-vaccination clones recurred post-booster (around 97% CD4, more than 85% CD8).

Researchers made TCR cDNA using 5'RACE template switching, and this step added a universal primer site and UMIs. TCRdb redid the calling of the 5' RACE reads with MiXCR, one entry per CDR3 protein. The table shows about 170,000 distinct CDR3 sequences, with 11% occurring only once. The CDR3 has 15 residues. The V end was cut by 3 bases, the J end by 1 base, with 10 bases between. Germline V gene lookup returns CDR1 MNHEY and CDR2 SMNVEV (reference sequence). Concerning this clonotype itself: The antigen is unknown.

The sequence was obtained from a man younger than 35 who received the YFV17D yellow fever vaccine. This specimen was CD8+ T cells sorted from PBMCs, taken 15 days after the yellow fever booster vaccination. The chain is built from TRBV27 and TRBJ2-4; D possibly uses TRBD1 or TRBD2 (6 bases each). The CDR3 bases are TGTGCCAGCAGTTTTTGGGGGGCGGCCAAAAACATTCAGTACTTC. This sequence encodes CASSFWGAAKNIQYF.